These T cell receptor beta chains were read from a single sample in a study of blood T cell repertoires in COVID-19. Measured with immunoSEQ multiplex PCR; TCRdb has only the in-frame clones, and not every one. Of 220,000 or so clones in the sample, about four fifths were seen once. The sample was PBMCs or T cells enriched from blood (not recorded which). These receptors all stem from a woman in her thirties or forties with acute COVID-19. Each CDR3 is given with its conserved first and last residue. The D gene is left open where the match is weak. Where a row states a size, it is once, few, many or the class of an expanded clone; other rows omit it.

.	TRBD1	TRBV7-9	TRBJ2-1	CATGATGIYNEQFF	TGTGCCACAGGGGCGACAGGGATTTACAATGAGCAGTTCTTC
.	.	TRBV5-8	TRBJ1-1	CASPDLDSLYYTEAFF	TGTGCCAGCCCAGACCTAGACAGTCTTTATTACACTGAAGCTTTCTTT
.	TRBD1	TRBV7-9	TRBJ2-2	CASITSTGGKRGELFF	TGTGCCAGCATCACTTCGACAGGGGGCAAACGCGGGGAGCTGTTTTTT
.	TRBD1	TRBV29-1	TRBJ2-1	CSVVSFGQGGDEQFF	TGCAGCGTTGTTTCTTTCGGACAGGGTGGAGATGAGCAGTTCTTC
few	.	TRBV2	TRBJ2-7	CASSGDSQGQYF	TGTGCCAGCAGTGGAGACTCCCAGGGGCAGTACTTC
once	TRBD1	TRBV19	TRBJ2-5	CASSIGVTGDQETQYF	TGTGCCAGTAGTATAGGGGTGACAGGGGACCAAGAGACCCAGTACTTC
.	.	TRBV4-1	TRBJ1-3	CASSGQSSGNTIYF	TGCGCCAGCAGCGGACAAAGCTCTGGAAACACCATATATTTT
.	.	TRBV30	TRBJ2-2	CAWTPLLGRNTGELFF	TGTGCCTGGACCCCACTACTGGGTCGGAACACCGGGGAGCTGTTTTTT
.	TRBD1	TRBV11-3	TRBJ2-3	CASSTGTGGIDTQYF	TGTGCCAGCAGCACCGGGACAGGGGGCATAGATACGCAGTATTTT
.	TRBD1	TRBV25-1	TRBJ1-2	CASSATGYGYTF	TGTGCCAGCAGTGCGACAGGGTATGGCTACACCTTC
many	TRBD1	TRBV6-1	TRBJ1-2	CASSEDRGRYGYTF	TGTGCCAGCAGTGAGGACAGGGGGAGGTATGGCTACACCTTC
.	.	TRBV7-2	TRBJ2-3	CASRFGGGSTDTQYF	TGTGCCAGCAGATTTGGGGGCGGGAGCACAGATACGCAGTATTTT
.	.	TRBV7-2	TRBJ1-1	CASSSRVLNTEAFF	TGTGCCAGCAGCTCTCGGGTATTGAACACTGAAGCTTTCTTT
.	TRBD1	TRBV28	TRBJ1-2	CASGDRGRGYTF	TGTGCCAGCGGGGACAGGGGGCGAGGCTACACCTTC
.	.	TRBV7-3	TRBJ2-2	CASRPGQNTGELFF	TGTGCCAGCAGACCGGGACAGAACACCGGGGAGCTGTTTTTT
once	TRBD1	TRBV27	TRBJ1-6	CASSPYWTGGSNSPLHF	TGTGCCAGCAGTCCCTATTGGACAGGGGGTTCGAATTCACCCCTCCACTTT
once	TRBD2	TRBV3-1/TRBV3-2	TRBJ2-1	CASSQTSGLAGENEQFF	TGTGCCAGCAGCCAGACCTCGGGACTAGCGGGAGAAAATGAGCAGTTCTTC
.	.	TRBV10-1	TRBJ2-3	CASSELRTDTQYF	TGCGCCAGCAGTGAACTGCGCACAGATACGCAGTATTTT
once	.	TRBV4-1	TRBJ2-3	CASSQDVTIRWDTQYF	TGCGCCAGCAGCCAAGATGTGACTATAAGGTGGGATACGCAGTATTTT
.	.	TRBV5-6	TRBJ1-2	CASSSQAHYGYTF	TGTGCCAGCAGCTCCCAGGCCCACTATGGCTACACCTTC